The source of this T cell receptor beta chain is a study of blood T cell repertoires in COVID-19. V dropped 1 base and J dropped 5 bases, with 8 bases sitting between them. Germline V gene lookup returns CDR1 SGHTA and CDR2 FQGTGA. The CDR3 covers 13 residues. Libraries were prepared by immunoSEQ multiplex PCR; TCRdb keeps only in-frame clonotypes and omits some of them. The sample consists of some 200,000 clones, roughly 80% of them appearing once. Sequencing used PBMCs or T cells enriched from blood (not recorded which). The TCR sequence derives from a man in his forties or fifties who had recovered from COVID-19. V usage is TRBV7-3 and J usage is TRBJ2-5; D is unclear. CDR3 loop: CASSLRESETQYF. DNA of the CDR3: TGTGCCAGCAGCTTAAGAGAGAGTGAGACCCAGTACTTC.